The clone carrying this T cell receptor beta chain was seen ten or more times. Blood and skin TCR RNA was reverse transcribed with alpha and beta constant primers. Each CDR3 protein is one row after TCRdb ran MiXCR on the 5' RACE reads. Here the sample spans some 22,000 distinct CDR3 sequences, less than 5% being singletons. Trimming cost V 2 bases and J 8 bases, with 17 bases left between them. CDR1 SGHRS and CDR2 YFSETQ come from the germline V gene. The CDR3 spans 15 residues. The data originate from a study of naive and memory T cell subsets. RNA was extracted from 2.5 to 3 ml of whole blood of healthy adults.

The chain employs TRBV5-1 and TRBJ2-1; D is perhaps TRBD2 (7 bases). This clonotype was obtained from a male donor in good health. The CDR3 DNA reads TGCGCCAGCAGCTTTCTAGCGGAGGGGGGTGATGAGCAGTTCTTC. The encoded protein is CASSFLAEGGDEQFF.